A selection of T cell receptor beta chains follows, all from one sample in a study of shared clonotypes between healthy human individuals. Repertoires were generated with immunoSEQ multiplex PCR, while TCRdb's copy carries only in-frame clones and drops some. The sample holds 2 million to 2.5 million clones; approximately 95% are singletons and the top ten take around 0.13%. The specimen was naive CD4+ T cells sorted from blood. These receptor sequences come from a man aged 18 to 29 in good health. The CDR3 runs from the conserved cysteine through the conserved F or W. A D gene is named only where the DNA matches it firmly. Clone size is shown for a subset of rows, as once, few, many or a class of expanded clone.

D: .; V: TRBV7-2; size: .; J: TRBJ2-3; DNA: TGTGCCAGCAGGAATTGGGACTCAGATGGTACAGATACGCAGTATTTT; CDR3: CASRNWDSDGTDTQYF
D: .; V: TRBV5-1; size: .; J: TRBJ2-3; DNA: TGCGCCAGCAGCTTTCCGTCAGCCCTAGGCACAGATACGCAGTATTTT; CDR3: CASSFPSALGTDTQYF
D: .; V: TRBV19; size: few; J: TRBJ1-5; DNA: TGTGCCAGTAGTATAGATACCAGGGCGGGTCAGCCCCAGCATTTT; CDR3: CASSIDTRAGQPQHF
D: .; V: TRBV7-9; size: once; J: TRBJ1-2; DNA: TGTGCCAGCAGCTTAGTTCCGGGCGCCGTGGACCCTGGCTACACCTTC; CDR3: CASSLVPGAVDPGYTF
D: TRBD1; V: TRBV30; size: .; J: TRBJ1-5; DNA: TGTGCCTGGACTCCATCGGCAGGGGGGCATCAGCCCCAGCATTTT; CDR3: CAWTPSAGGHQPQHF
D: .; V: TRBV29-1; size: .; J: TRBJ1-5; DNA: TGCAGCGTTGAAGAGTCAGCAGGTCAGCCCCAGCATTTT; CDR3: CSVEESAGQPQHF
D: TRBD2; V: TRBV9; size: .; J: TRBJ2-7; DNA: TGTGCCAGCAGCCGGGGGAGCGGGGGCTACGAGCAGTACTTC; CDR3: CASSRGSGGYEQYF
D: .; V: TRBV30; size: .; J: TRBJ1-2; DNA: TGTGCCTGGAGCCCGAGTGTAGCTCATGGCTACACCTTC; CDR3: CAWSPSVAHGYTF
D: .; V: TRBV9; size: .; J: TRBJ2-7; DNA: TGTGCCGCCCACCCTCCCGCAGGGAAATCCTACGAGCAGTACTTC; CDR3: CAAHPPAGKSYEQYF
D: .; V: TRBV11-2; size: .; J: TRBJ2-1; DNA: TGTGCCAGCAGCTGGGGCGGGATGAGCGGCAATGAGCAGTTCTTC; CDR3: CASSWGGMSGNEQFF
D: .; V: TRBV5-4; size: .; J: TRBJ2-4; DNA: TGTGCCAGCAGCGAATCGGGGGGCAAAGTCAAAAACATTCAGTACTTC; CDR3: CASSESGGKVKNIQYF
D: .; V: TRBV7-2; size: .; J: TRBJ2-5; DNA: TGTGCCAGCAGCTTAGGGGGTGGGCGAGAGACCCAGTACTTC; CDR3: CASSLGGGRETQYF
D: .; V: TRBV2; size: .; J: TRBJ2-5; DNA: TGTGCCAGCAGCGTGGACAGTCAAGAGACCCAGTACTTC; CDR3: CASSVDSQETQYF
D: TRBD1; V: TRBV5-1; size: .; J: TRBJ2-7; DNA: TGCGCCAGCAGCTTGGAAGGGACAGGGGGTCGAAGGCAGTACTTC; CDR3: CASSLEGTGGRRQYF
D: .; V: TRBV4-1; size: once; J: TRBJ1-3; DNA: TGCGCCAGCAGCCAAGAATCCACCCTCCTCACTGGAAACACCATATATTTT; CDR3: CASSQESTLLTGNTIYF
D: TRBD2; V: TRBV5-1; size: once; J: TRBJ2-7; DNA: TGCGCCAGCAGCTTGGCCGCGGGAGGGCCTCGCGAGCAGTACTTC; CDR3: CASSLAAGGPREQYF
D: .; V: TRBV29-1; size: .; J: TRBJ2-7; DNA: TGCAGCGTTGTGCGGGGCCCTTCTCGCGAGCAGTACTTC; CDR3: CSVVRGPSREQYF
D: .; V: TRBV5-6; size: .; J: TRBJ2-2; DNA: TGTGCCAGCAGCTTCCCCAGCGGGGAGCTGTTTTTT; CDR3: CASSFPSGELFF
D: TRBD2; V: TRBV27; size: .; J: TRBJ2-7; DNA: TGTGCCAGCACCCGGACTAGCGGGTCGTACGAGCAGTACTTC; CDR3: CASTRTSGSYEQYF
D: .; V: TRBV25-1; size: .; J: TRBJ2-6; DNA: TGTGCCAGCAGTGGCCAGGGATATGGGGCCAACGTCCTGACTTTC; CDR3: CASSGQGYGANVLTF
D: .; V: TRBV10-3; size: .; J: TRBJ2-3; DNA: TGTGCCATCAAAGTTCAGAACACAGATACGCAGTATTTT; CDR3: CAIKVQNTDTQYF
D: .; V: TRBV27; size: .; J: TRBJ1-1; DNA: TGTGCCAGCAGAGCGGGGGTGGGGAACACTGAAGCTTTCTTT; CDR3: CASRAGVGNTEAFF
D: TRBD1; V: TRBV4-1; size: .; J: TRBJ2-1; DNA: TGCGCCAGCAGGTATGGGACAGCGACCTACAATGAGCAGTTCTTC; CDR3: CASRYGTATYNEQFF
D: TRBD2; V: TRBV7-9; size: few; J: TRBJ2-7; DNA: TGTGCCAGCAGCTTCCTAGCGGGAGGCGCCTACGAGCAGTACTTC; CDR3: CASSFLAGGAYEQYF
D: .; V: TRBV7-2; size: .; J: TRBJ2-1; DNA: TGTGCCAGCAGCTTAGTAGGGCTCCTTACCTACAATGAGCAGTTCTTC; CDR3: CASSLVGLLTYNEQFF
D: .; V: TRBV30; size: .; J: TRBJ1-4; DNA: TGTGCCTGGAGTGCAAAATCCAGTCGGGCCCTACTACTGGGTAATGAAAAACTGTTTTTT; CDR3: CAWSAKSSRALLLGNEKLFF
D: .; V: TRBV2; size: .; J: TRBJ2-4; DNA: TGTGCCAGCCGCTTCCAGGCTCGCAGGAACATTCAGTACTTC; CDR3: CASRFQARRNIQYF
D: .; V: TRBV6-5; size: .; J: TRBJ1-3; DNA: TGTGCCACCTCTATTGATGGAAACACCATATATTTT; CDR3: CATSIDGNTIYF
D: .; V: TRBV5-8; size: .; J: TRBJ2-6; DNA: TGTGCCAGCAGCTTGGGGGCTGGGGCCAACGTCCTGACTTTC; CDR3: CASSLGAGANVLTF
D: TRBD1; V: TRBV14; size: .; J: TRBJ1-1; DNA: TGTGCCAGCAGCCAAGAACAGGGGCTCCTGAACACTGAAGCTTTCTTT; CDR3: CASSQEQGLLNTEAFF
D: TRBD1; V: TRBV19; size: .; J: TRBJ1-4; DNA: TGTGCCAGTATCCCGACAGGGGATAATGAAAAACTGTTTTTT; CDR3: CASIPTGDNEKLFF
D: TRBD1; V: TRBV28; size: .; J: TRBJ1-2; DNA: TGTGCCAGCAGTTTTGGGACAGGGGTGGCCTATGGCTACACCTTC; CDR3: CASSFGTGVAYGYTF
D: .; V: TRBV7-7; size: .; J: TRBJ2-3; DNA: TGTGCTAGCCCCTGGGGGGGCACAGATACGCAGTATTTT; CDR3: CASPWGGTDTQYF
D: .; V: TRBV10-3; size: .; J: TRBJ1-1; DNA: TGTGCCATCAGTGATTGGGGAGATGAAGCTTTCTTT; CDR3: CAISDWGDEAFF
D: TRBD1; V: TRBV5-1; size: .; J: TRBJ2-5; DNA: TGCGCCAGCAGCCTACAGGGGGCAGAGACCCAGTACTTC; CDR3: CASSLQGAETQYF
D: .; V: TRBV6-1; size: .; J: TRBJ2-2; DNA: TGTGCCAGTACCTGGGCGGCCGGGGAGCTGTTTTTT; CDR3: CASTWAAGELFF
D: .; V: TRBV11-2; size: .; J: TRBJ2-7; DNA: TGTGCCAGCAGCTCCGGCCCTTTACTTAGGGGTACGATCTACGAGCAGTACTTC; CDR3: CASSSGPLLRGTIYEQYF
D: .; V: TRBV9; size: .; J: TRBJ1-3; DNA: TGTGCCAGCACCCTAGGGGACCTGACTGGAAACACCATATATTTT; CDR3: CASTLGDLTGNTIYF
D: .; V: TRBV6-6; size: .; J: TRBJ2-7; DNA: TGTGCCAGCAGTTCGAACTCCCTCGGCGAGCAGTACTTC; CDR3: CASSSNSLGEQYF
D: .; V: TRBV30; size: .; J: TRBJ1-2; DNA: TGTGCCTGGAGTGTACGGACTTCCGGACGGTCGGGGGGTGGCTACACCTTC; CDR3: CAWSVRTSGRSGGGYTF
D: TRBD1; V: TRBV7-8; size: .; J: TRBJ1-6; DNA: TGTGCCAGCAGCTTATGGAGGACAGGGAGCTCCTATAATTCACCCCTCCACTTT; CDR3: CASSLWRTGSSYNSPLHF
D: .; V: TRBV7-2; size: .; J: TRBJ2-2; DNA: TGTGCCAGCAGCTTAGCGGAGACCGGGGGGGAGCTGTTTTTT; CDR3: CASSLAETGGELFF
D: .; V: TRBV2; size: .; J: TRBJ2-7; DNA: TGTGCCAGCTCGAAAGAGTACTACGAGCAGTACTTC; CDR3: CASSKEYYEQYF
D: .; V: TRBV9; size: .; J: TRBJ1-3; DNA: TGTGCCAGCAGCGTAGAACCTACTGGGACCTCTGGAAACACCATATATTTT; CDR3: CASSVEPTGTSGNTIYF
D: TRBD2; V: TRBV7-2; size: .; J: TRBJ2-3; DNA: TGTGCCAGCAGCTCTACTAGCGGGGGGTCCACAGATACGCAGTATTTT; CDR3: CASSSTSGGSTDTQYF
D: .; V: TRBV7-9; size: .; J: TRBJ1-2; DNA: TGTGCCAGCAGCTTAGGGTTAAACTATGGCTACACCTTC; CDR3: CASSLGLNYGYTF
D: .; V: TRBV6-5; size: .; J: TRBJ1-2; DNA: TGTGCCAGCAGTAGGGGTAACTATGGCTACACCTTC; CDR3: CASSRGNYGYTF
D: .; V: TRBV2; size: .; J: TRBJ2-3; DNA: TGTGCCAGCATTCCGAACACAGATACGCAGTATTTT; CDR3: CASIPNTDTQYF
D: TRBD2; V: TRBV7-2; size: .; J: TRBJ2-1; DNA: TGTGCCAGCAGTCTCAATAGCGGGGTGTCCTACAATGAGCAGTTCTTC; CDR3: CASSLNSGVSYNEQFF
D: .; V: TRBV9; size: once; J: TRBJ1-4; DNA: TGTGCCAGCAGCGCCGGACAGACTAATGAAAAACTGTTTTTT; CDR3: CASSAGQTNEKLFF
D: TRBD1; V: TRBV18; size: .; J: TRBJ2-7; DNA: TGTGCCAGCTCACCGGCAGGGGGCTACGAGCAGTACTTC; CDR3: CASSPAGGYEQYF